This entry describes one TCR beta chain. A few counts support this clonotype. No cognate antigen has been identified for it. The input lacks base qualities; no much larger clone sits a single base away. This record belongs to a study of early T cells in non-severe SARS-CoV-2 infection (dated by TCRdb to the early 2020s). Study-level background: TCR sequencing used bulk RNA from unsorted whole blood, so alpha and beta chains could not be paired.

The CDR1 and CDR2 encoded by the germline V gene (reference sequence) are LGHDT and YNNKEL. From the cysteine up to the phenylalanine, the CDR3 has a length of 18 residues. Kept here is only the CDR3 DNA, which spans 54 bases and is read in frame from base 1. The germline V and J ends show losses of 1 base and 6 bases respectively, and no gene match explains 9 bases of the junction. This was a case-control study nested in a cohort of healthcare workers in London, UK, who had nasopharyngeal swab PCR tests and blood samples taken every week. Between 23 and 31 March 2020, the week of the UK lockdown, healthcare workers were enrolled and then followed up weekly for as long as 16 weeks. Library generation was performed with 5' RACE. Sequencing took place on a NextSeq 500. To correct for sequencing error and PCR bias, the TCR library protocol tagged individual cDNA molecules with unique molecular identifiers. TCR alpha and beta chains were both sequenced, and the abundances of alpha and beta sequences in each sample were closely correlated with each other. Regarding the original processing steps: V gene, J gene and CDR3 annotation of TCR sequences was performed with Decombinator V4. TCRs were defined as expanded if a significant change between any two time points was detected under a Poisson model with p below 0.0001. TCR abundances were normalised to the total number of TCRs sequenced in each sample and reported as counts per million. TRAV1-2 paired with TRAJ12, TRAJ20 or TRAJ33 defined MAIT TCRs, while TRAV10 paired with TRAJ18 defined iNKT TCRs. A search of VDJdb, accessed on 1 November 2021, was run for TCRs annotated to CMV, EBV and SARS-CoV-2, with TCRs annotated for multiple antigens excluded. The public reads were reprocessed in TCRdb via fastp at Q25 and MiXCR, keeping in-frame beta chains. Merged by CDR3 protein, the rows form single entries marked with the most common genes and DNA. It is TCRdb's table, rather than the study itself, that gives the V and J calls and clone size. The sample table holds around 71,000 distinct CDR3 sequences, of which more than 14% were seen once. The ten largest clones take up about 4% of the sample.

The research as a whole found: VDJdb matching was skewed toward anti-spike CD8 responses, so virus-specific expansions were likely underestimated and private and CD4 specificities were missed.

The chain couples TRBV3-1 to TRBJ2-1; 13 bases in the junction line up with TRBD2. The clonotype comes from an adult who was a healthcare worker with PCR-confirmed SARS-CoV-2 infection or an uninfected control (not recorded which). Sample: whole blood, taken at baseline. The DNA sequence reads TGTGCCAGCAGCCAAGCACTAGCGGGAGGGCCTTTTGGCAATGAGCAGTTCTTC. Protein translation: CASSQALAGGPFGNEQFF.